One and the same sample provided the 3 T cell receptor beta chains below, sequenced in a study of cytomegalovirus exposure and HLA in healthy donors (dated by TCRdb to about 2017). The library came from the immunoSEQ multiplex PCR assay. For the multiplex PCR, a mixture combining 60 forward primers for TCR Vbeta segments and 13 reverse primers for TCR Jbeta segments was used. TCRdb took this table from immuneACCESS and kept in-frame rearrangements with V and J called. Such tables lack part of the clones; where checked against another copy, unresolved V genes explain under half of the gap, and the rest is unexplained. The sample yields 70,000 to 100,000 clones; roughly 80% were counted once. Jointly, the top ten make up about a third of the sample. The sequenced sample consisted of PBMCs. The source is a man aged 45-65 years in good health and CMV-seropositive.

This clone was seen only a few times. The rearrangement joins TRBV19 to TRBJ2-3, with 10 bases identical to TRBD1. Germline V lookup: CDR1 LNHDA, CDR2 SQIVND (reference sequence). The CDR3 contains 15 residues. V lost 4 bases, J lost 3 bases, and 4 bases stayed unmatched. The DNA for the CDR3 is TGTGCCAGTAGTAACTGGGACAGGGGAACAGATACGCAGTATTTT. This encodes CASSNWDRGTDTQYF.

The genes are TRBV7-9 and TRBJ2-5; D is undetermined. Gene TRBJ2-7 matches the end of the DNA better, so the J call may be wrong. CDR1 and CDR2 from the germline V gene are SEHNR and FQNEAQ (reference sequence). This CDR3 has 13 amino acids. CDR3 sequence reads: CASSFKAAYEQYF. The CDR3 nucleotides read TGTGCCAGCAGCTTTAAGGCGGCTTACGAGCAGTACTTC.

Regarding this clone: One junction end does not reproduce the germline sequence, and a read error may be involved. J is TRBJ2-1 and V is TRBV7-9, with 9 bases fitting TRBD2. From germline, CDR1 is SEHNR and CDR2 FQNEAQ (reference sequence). This CDR3 has 16 amino acids. CDR3 residues: CSSSWAGGITYNEQFF. The CDR3 bases are TGTTCCAGCAGCTGGGCGGGGGGGATCACCTACAATGAGCAGTTCTTC.